This T cell receptor beta chain was captured by sequencing in a study of CD8 T cells in ankylosing spondylitis. TCRdb reprocessed the 5' RACE reads via MiXCR and lists one record per CDR3 protein. Of 340,000 or so distinct CDR3 sequences in the sample, around 15% were seen once. This clonotype was found once. Its antigen is not identified. The CDR3 loop spans 11 amino acids. Trimming pared 6 bases from V and 5 bases from J, leaving 8 bases between. Per the germline V gene, CDR1 is WSHSY and CDR2 is SAAADI. Overall study findings and caveats: The authors found the disease-linked clones to be CD8+ and relatively rare in peripheral blood. Matched synovial fluid from ankylosing spondylitis patients was reported to be enriched for disease-linked clones.

The origin of this receptor is a male donor with ankylosing spondylitis or in good health (not recorded which). This chain joins TRBV10-2 and TRBJ2-7; tentatively, D is TRBD2 (5 bases). The sample consisted of blood, either unsorted or a sorted T cell fraction (not recorded which). This CDR3 reads CASRSGDEQYF. For the CDR3, the DNA is TGCGCCAGCAGAAGCGGTGACGAGCAGTACTTC.